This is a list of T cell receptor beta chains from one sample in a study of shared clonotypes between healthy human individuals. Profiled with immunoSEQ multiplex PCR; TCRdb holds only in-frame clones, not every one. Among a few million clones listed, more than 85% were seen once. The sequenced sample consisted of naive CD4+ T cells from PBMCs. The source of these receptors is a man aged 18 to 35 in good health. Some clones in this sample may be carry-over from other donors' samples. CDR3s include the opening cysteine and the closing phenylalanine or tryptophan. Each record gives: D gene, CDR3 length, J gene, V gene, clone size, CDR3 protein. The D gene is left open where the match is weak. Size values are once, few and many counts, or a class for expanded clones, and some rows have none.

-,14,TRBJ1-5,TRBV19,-,CASSTTGSNQPQHF
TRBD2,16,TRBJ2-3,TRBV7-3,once,CASSYGTSQETDTQYF
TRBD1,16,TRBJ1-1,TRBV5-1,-,CASSLGRQGGYTEAFF
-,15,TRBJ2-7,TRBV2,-,CASIGGRGQGYEQYF
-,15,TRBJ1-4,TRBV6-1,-,CASSEAQGSGEKLFF
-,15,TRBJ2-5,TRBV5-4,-,CASSSAGGLQETQYF
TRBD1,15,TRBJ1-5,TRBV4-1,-,CASSLRTGLDQPQHF
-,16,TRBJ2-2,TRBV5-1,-,CASSLAGERGTGELFF
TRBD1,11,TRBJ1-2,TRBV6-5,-,CASWAGGDYTF
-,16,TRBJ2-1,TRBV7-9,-,CASSLAPVVVLNEQFF
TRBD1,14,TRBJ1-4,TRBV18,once,CASSIGQGMEKLFF
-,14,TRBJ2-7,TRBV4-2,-,CASSQVLVAYEQYF
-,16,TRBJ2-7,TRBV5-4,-,CASSLGGSARPYEQYF
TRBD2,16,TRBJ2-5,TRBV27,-,CASSRGLAGGVETQYF
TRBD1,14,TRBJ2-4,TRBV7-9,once,CASSAWDRENIQYF
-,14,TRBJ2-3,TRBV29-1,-,CSVEVVAVTDTQYF
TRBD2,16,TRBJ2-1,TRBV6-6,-,CASSQRTSGVYNEQFF
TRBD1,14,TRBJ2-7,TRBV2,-,CASSLGQRSYEQYF
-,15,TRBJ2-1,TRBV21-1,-,CASSKGWGLDNEQFF
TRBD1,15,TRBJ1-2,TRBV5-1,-,CASSTRTGNNYGYTF
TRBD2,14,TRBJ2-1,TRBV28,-,CASSGPGGGNEQFF
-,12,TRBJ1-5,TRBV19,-,CASSIGNQPQHF
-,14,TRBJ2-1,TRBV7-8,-,CASSFRTTSNPQFF
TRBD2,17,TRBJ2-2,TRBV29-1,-,CSVHTRDAGGRGGELFF
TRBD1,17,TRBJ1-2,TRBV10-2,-,CASSQTTGGPFPYGYTF
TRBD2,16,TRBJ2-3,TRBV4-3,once,CASSRRTGGRTDTQYF
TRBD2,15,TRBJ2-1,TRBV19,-,CASSRPQREINEQFF
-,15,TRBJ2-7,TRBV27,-,CASSSGRGAPYEQYF
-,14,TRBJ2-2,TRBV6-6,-,CASTFSSNTGELFF
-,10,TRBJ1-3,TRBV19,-,CASTGNTIYF
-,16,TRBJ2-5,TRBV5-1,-,CASSLRPPFEGETQYF
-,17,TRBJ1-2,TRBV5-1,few,CASSPGERGPTNYGYTF
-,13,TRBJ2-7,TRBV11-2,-,CASSLGSGDEQYF
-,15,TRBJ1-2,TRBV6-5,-,CASSPTGNAGYGYTF
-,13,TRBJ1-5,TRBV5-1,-,CASSSMTNQPQHF
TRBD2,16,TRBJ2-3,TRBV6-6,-,CASSRRLAGGLDTQYF
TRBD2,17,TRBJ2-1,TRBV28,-,CASRRNGGGREYNEQFF
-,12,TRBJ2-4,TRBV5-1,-,CASSLLVGIQYF
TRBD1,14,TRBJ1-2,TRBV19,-,CASSLRDSRYGYTF
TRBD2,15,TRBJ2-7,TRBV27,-,CASRGGASGLYEQYF
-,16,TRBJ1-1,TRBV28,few,CASSPPSGSGDTEAFF
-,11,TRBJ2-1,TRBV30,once,CAWSRGNEQFF
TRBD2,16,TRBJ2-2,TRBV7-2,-,CASSLEAGVVTGELFF
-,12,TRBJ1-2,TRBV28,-,CASSRDVYGYTF
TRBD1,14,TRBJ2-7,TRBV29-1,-,CSFSIQGGSYEQYF
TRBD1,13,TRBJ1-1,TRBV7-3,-,CASSQTQGTEAFF
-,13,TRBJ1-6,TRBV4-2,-,CASSQVRGSPLHF
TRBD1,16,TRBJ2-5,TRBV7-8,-,CASSSRRVRGQETQYF
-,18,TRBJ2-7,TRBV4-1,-,CASSRVQLQGGRPYEQYF
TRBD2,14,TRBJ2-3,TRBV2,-,CASSEGLATDTQYF
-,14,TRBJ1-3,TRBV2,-,CASRAGSSGNTIYF
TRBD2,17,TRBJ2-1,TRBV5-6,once,CASSFPAGSSSYNEQFF
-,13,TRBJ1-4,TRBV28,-,CASSNPANEKLFF
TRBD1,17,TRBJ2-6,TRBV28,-,CASSPDRGMPGANVLTF
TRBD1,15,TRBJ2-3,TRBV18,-,CASSPDRVGTDTQYF
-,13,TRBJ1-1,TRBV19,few,CASSIARGTEAFF
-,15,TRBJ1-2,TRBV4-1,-,CASSQAGAGDYGYTF